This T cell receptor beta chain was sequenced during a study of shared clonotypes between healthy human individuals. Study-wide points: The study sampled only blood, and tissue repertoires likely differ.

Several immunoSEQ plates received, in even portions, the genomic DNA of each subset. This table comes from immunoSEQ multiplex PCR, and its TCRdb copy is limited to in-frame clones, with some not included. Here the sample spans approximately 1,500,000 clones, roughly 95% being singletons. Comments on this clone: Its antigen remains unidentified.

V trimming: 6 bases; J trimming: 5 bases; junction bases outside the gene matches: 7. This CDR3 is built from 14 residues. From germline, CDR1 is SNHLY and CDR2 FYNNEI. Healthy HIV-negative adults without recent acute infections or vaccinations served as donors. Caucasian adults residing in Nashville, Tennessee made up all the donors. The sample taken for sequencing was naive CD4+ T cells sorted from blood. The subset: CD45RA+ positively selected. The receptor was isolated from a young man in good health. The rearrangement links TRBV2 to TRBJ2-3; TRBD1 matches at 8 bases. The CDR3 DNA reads TGTGCCAGCAGGACAGCACAGGGGGGAGATACGCAGTATTTT. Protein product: CASRTAQGGDTQYF.